This TCR beta chain was captured by sequencing in a study of T cells in women clearing cervical HPV infection. Background on the study: Case blood drawn at lesion detection; control blood after infection cleared.

As for this clone: Read data end 3 residues before the CDR3 end; the end is taken from the germline J gene.

Per the germline V gene, CDR1 is SGHTS and CDR2 is YDEGEE. The V end was cut by 2 bases, the J end by 7 bases, with 15 bases between. The CDR3 sequence is 14 residues long. The assay was immunoSEQ multiplex PCR, and TCRdb's table has in-frame clones only and misses some. This sample's clone table lists some 30,000 clones. The chain recombines TRBV5-8 with TRBJ2-5; D not certain. The sequence was obtained from a woman aged 18 to 75 with a cervical HPV16 infection that either progressed to CIN3+ or cleared (not recorded which). Sequencing was performed on blood buffy coat. CDR3 DNA, as far as it was read: TGTGCCAGCAGCTTAGGCCTCCTCGGGTCGACC. Translation gives CASSLGLLGST. The full CDR3 reads CASSLGLLGSTQYF.